This TCR beta chain appears in the sequencing data of a study of vaccination effects on CD4 cells after COVID-19. The CDR3 has 19 amino acids. Per the germline V gene, CDR1 is KGHSH and CDR2 is LQKENI. J gave up 0 bases and V 2 bases, and 10 bases lay outside the gene matches. The culture ran for 10 to 11 days, and then CD4+ T cells were isolated. As to this clone: Its antigen is currently unknown.

Repertoires were generated with immunoSEQ multiplex PCR, while TCRdb's copy carries only in-frame clones and drops some. The table has approximately 50,000 clones, 76% seen once. The chain combines TRBV18 with TRBJ1-1; TRBD1 agrees at 12 bases. The TCR sequence derives from a human donor who had a prior SARS-CoV-2 infection. The sample in question was CD4+ T cells from PBMCs cultured without peptide, obtained before COVID-19 vaccination. This chain's CDR3 is CASSPFPGTGGAVNTEAFF. DNA for the CDR3: TGTGCCAGCTCACCATTCCCTGGGACAGGGGGCGCGGTGAACACTGAAGCTTTCTTT.